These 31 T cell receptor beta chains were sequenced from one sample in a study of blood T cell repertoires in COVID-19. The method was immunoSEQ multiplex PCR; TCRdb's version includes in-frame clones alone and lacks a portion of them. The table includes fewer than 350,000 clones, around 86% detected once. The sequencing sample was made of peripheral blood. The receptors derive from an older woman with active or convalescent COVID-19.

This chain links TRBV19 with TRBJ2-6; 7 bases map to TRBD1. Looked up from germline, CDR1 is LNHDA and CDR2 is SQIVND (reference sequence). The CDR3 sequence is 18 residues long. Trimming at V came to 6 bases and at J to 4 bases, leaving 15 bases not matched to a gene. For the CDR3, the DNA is TGTGCCAGTAGCCCTACGACAGGGCTGGTTTCGGGGGCCAACGTCCTGACTTTC. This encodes CASSPTTGLVSGANVLTF.

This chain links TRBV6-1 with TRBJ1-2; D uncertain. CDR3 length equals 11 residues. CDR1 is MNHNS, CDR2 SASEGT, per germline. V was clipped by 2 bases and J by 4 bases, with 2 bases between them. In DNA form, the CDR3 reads TGTGCCAGCAGTGAACTCTATGGCTACACCTTC. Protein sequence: CASSELYGYTF.

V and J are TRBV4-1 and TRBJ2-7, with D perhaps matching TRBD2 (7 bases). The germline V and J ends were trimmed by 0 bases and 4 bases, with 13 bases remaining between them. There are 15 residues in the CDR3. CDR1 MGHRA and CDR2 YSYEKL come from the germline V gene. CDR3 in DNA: TGCGCCAGCAGCCAAGAACGGGGGGCCGGATACGAGCAGTACTTC. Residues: CASSQERGAGYEQYF.

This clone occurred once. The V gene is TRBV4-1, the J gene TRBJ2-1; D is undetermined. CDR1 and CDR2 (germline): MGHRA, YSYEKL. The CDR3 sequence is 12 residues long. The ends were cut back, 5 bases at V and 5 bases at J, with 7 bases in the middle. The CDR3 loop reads CASSYRDNEQFF. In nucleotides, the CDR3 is TGCGCCAGCAGCTACCGGGACAATGAGCAGTTCTTC.

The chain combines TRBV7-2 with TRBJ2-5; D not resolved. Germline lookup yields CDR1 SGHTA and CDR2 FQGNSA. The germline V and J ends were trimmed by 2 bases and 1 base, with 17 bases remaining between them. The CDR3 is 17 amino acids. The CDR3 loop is CASSLTERVRLQETQYF. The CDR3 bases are TGTGCCAGCAGCTTAACGGAACGAGTTAGACTCCAAGAGACCCAGTACTTC. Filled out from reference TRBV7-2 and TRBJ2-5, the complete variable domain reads GAGVSQSPSNKVTEKGKDVELRCDPISGHTALYWYRQSLGQGLEFLIYFQGNSAPDKSGLPSDRFSAERTGGSVSTLTIQRTQQEDSAVYLCASSLTERVRLQETQYFGPGTRLLVL.

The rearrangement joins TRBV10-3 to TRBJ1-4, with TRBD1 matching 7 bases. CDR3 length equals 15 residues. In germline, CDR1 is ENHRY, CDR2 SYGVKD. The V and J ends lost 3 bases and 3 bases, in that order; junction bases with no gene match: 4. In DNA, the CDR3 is TGTGCCATCAGTGATCGGGACAGATCTAATGAAAAACTGTTTTTT. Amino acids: CAISDRDRSNEKLFF.

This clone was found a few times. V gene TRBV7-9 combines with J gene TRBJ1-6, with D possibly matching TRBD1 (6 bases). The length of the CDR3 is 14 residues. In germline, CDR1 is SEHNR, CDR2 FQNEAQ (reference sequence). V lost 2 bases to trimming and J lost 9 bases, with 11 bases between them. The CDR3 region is CASSLPGVGSPLHF. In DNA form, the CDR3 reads TGTGCCAGCAGCTTACCAGGGGTGGGTTCACCCCTCCACTTT.

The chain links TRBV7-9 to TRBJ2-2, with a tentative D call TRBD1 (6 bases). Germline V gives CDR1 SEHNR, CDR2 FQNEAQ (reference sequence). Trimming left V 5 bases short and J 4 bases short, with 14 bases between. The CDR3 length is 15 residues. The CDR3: CASSPVTGFTGELFF. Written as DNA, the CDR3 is TGTGCCAGCAGCCCAGTGACAGGTTTCACCGGGGAGCTGTTTTTT.

CDR3 in DNA: TGTGCCAGCAGCAGGGCGTACGAGCAGTACTTC. It codes for CASSRAYEQYF. The genes are TRBV27 and TRBJ2-7; a weak D match, TRBD1 (5 bases). With 6 bases removed from V and 4 bases from J, the gap between germline ends came to 7 bases. Per the germline V gene, CDR1 is MNHEY and CDR2 is SMNVEV (reference sequence). There are 11 residues in the CDR3.

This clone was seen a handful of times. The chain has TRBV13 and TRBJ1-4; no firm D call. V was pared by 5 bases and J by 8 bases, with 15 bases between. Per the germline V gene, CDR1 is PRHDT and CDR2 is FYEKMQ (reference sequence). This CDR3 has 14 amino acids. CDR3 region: CASSPGNTYEKLFF. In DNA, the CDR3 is TGTGCCAGCAGCCCCGGGAATACTTACGAAAAACTGTTTTTT.

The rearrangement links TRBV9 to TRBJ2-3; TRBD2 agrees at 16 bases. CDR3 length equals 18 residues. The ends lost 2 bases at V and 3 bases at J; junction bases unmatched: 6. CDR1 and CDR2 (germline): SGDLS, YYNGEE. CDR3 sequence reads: CASSVGTSGGALTDTQYF. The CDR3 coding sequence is TGTGCCAGCAGCGTGGGGACTAGCGGGGGGGCCTTGACAGATACGCAGTATTTT.

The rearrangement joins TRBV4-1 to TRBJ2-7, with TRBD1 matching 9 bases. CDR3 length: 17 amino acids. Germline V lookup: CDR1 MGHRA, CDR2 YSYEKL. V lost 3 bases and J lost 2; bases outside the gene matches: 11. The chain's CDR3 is CASSQEAGTGNPYEQYF. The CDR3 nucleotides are TGCGCCAGCAGCCAGGAAGCCGGGACAGGGAACCCCTACGAGCAGTACTTC.

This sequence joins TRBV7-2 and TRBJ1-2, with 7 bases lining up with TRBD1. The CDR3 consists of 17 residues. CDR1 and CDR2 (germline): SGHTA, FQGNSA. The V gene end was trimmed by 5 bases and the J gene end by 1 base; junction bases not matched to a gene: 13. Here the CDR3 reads CASSPGPPRQGNYGYTF. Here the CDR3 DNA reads TGTGCCAGCAGCCCAGGCCCTCCGCGACAGGGTAACTATGGCTACACCTTC.

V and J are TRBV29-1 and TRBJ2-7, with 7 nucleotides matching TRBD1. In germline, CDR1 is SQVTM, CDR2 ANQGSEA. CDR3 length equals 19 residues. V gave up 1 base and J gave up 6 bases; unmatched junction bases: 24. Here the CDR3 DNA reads TGCAGCGTTGAAGCGGGGCAATCGACAGGGCCAGCGGCGATGGGCGAGCAGTACTTC. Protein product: CSVEAGQSTGPAAMGEQYF.

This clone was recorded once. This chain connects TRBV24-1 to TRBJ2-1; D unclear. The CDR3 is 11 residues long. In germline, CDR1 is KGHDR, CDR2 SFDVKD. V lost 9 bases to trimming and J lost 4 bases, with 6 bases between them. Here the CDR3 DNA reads TGTGCCACCCAACAGTACAATGAGCAGTTCTTC. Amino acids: CATQQYNEQFF.

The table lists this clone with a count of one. In DNA form, the CDR3 reads TGTGCCAGCAGTTACCGGGGGGCAGGAATATACGAGCAGTACTTC. Its protein is CASSYRGAGIYEQYF. The chain uses TRBV6-5 and TRBJ2-7; D possibly corresponds to TRBD2 (7 bases). This CDR3 contains 15 residues. Germline lookup yields CDR1 MNHEY and CDR2 SVGAGI. Trimming stripped 2 bases from V and 4 bases from J, with 15 bases between.

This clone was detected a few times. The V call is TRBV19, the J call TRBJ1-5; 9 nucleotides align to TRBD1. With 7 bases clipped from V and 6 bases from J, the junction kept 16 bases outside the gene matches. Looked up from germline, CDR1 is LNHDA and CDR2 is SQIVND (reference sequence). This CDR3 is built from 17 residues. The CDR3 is CASTSSWDREEGQPQHF. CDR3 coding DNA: TGTGCCAGTACCTCTTCATGGGACAGGGAAGAAGGTCAGCCCCAGCATTTT.

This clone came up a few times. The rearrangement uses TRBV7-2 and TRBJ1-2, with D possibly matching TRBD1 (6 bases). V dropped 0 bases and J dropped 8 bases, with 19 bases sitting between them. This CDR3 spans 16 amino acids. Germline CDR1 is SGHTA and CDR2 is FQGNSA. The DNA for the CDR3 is TGTGCCAGCAGCTTAGCTCGACAGGCCAACTCGGTAGGCTACACCTTC. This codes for CASSLARQANSVGYTF.

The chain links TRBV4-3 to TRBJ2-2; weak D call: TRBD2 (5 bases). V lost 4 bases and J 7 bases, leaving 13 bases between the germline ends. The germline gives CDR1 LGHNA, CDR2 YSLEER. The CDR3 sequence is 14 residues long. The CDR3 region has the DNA TGCGCCAGCAGCCCCCGAGGGCCATTCGGGGAGCTGTTTTTT. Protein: CASSPRGPFGELFF.

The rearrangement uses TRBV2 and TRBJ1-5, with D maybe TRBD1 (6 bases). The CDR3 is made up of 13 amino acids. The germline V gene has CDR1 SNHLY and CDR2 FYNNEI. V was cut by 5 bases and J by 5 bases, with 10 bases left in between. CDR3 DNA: TGTGCCAGCAGTATGTGGACAGATCAGCCCCAGCATTTT. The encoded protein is CASSMWTDQPQHF.

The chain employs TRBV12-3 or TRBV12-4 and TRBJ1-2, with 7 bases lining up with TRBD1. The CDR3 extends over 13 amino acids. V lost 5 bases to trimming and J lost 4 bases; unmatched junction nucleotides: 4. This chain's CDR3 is CASSKTGIYGYTF. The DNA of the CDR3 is TGTGCCAGCAGTAAGACAGGGATCTATGGCTACACCTTC.

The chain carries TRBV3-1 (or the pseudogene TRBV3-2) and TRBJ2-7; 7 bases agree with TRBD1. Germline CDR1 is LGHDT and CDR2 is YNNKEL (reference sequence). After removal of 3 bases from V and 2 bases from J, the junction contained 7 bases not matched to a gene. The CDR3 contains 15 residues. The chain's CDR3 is CASSHPGGAPYEQYF. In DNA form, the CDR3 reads TGTGCCAGCAGCCACCCAGGGGGTGCACCCTACGAGCAGTACTTC.

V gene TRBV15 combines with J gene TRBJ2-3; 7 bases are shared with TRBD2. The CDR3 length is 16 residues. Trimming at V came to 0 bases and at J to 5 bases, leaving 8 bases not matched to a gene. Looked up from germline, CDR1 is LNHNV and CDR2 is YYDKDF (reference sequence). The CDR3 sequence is CATSRETAGFKDTQYF. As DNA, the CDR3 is TGTGCCACCAGCAGAGAGACAGCGGGGTTTAAAGATACGCAGTATTTT.

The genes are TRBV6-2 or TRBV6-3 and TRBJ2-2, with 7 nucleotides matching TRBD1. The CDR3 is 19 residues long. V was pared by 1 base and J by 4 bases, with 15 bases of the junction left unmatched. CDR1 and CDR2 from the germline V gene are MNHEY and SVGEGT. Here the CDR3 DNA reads TGTGCCAGCAGTTACTACCGGGACAGCACCTTTCGAGGCACCGGGGAGCTGTTTTTT. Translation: CASSYYRDSTFRGTGELFF.

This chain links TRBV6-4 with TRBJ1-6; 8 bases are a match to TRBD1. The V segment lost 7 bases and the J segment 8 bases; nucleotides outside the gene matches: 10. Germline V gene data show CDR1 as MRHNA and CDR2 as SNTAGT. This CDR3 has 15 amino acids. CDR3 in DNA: TGTGCCAGCAAAGCCGGGACAGGAGGGGATTCACCCCTCCACTTT. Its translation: CASKAGTGGDSPLHF.

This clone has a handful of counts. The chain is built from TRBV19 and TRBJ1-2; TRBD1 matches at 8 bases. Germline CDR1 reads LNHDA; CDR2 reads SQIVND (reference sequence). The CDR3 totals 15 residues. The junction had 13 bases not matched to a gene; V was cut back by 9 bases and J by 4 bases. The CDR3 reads CASNLDRAKVYGYTF. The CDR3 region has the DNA TGTGCCAGCAACCTGGACAGGGCGAAGGTCTATGGCTACACCTTC.

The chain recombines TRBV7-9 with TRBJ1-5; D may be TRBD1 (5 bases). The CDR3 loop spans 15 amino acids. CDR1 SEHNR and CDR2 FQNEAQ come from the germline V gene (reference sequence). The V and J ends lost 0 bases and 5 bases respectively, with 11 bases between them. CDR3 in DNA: TGTGCCAGCAGCTTAGCGCTAGGGGCCTATCAGCCCCAGCATTTT. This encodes CASSLALGAYQPQHF.

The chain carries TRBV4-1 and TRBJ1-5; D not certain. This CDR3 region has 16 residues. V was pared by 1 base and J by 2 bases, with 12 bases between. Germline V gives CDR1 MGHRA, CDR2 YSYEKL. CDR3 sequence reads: CASSQGGGKGNQPQHF. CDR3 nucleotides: TGCGCCAGCAGCCAAGGGGGAGGGAAAGGCAATCAGCCCCAGCATTTT.

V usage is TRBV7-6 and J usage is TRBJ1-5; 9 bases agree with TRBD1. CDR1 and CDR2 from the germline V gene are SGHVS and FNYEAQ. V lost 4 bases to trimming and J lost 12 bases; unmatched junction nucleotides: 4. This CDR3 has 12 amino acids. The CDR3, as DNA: TGTGCCAGCAGCTCGTACAGGGGGCTCCAGCATTTT. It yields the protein CASSSYRGLQHF. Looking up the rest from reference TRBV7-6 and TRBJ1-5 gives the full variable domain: GAGVSQSPRYKVTKRGQDVALRCDPISGHVSLYWYRQALGQGPEFLTYFNYEAQQDKSGLPNDRFSAERPEGSISTLTIQRTEQRDSAMYRCASSSYRGLQHFGDGTRLSIL.

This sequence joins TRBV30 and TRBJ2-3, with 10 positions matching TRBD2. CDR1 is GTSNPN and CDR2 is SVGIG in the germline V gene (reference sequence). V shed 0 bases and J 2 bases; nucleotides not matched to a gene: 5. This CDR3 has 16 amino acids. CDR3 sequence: CAWSVLSGGATDTQYF. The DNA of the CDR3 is TGTGCCTGGAGTGTCCTGAGCGGGGGGGCCACAGATACGCAGTATTTT.

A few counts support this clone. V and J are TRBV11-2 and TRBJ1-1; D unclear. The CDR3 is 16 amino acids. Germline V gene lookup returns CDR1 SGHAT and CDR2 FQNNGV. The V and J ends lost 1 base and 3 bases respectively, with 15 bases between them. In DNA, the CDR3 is TGTGCCAGCAGCTTAGCGACGGGAATCGGGGACACTGAAGCTTTCTTT. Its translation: CASSLATGIGDTEAFF.